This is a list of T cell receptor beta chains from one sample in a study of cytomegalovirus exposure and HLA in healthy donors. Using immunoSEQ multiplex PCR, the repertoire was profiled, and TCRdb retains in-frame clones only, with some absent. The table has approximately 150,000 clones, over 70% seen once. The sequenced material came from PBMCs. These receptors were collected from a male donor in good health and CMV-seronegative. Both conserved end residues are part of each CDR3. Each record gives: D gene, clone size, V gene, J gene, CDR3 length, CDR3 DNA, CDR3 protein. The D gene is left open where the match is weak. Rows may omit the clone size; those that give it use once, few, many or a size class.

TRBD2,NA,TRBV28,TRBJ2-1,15,TGTGCCAGCAGTCCAGGAGCGGGGGGGCGGAATGAGCAGTTCTTC,CASSPGAGGRNEQFF
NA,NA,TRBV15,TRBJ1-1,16,TGTGCCACCAGCAGAGATTTAGGTCGGTCTTCTTCGAGGGCTTTCTTT,CATSRDLGRSSSRAFF
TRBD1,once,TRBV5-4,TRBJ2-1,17,TGTGCCAGCAGCGCCGGACAGGGAGAAAGCTCCTACAATGAGCAGTTCTTC,CASSAGQGESSYNEQFF
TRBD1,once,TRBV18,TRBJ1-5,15,TGTGCCAGCTCACAGGGACAGGGGAGCAATCAGCCCCAGCATTTT,CASSQGQGSNQPQHF
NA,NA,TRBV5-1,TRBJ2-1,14,TGCGCCAGCAGCGGAACAGGCCACTACAATGGGCAGTTCTTC,CASSGTGHYNGQFF
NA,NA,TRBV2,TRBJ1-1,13,TGTGCCAGCAGTGCGAACAGGGACGGTGAAGCTTTCTTT,CASSANRDGEAFF
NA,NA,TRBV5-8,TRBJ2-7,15,TGTGCCAGCAGCTCCTTGACAGTCCGTTCGTACGAGCAGTACTTC,CASSSLTVRSYEQYF
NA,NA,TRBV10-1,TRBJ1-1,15,TGCGCCAGCAGTGAGTCCGGGGAACCGAATACTGAAGCTTTCTTT,CASSESGEPNTEAFF
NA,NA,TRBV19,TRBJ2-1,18,TGTGCCAGTAGTACCCTCGGAGGATCGCCCGAAAGAAACAATGAGCAGTTCTTC,CASSTLGGSPERNNEQFF
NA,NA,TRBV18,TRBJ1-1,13,TGTGCCAGCTCACCGGGACAGAACACTGAAGCTTTCTTT,CASSPGQNTEAFF
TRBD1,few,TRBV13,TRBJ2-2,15,TGTGCCAGCAGCTCAAAGACAGGGAGAGGCGGGGAGCTGTTTTTT,CASSSKTGRGGELFF
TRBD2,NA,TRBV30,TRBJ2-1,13,TGTGCCTGGAGTGTACTAGCGGGGTCTGAGCAGTTCTTC,CAWSVLAGSEQFF
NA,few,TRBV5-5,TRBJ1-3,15,TGTGCCAGCAGCTCTCAGGGGAACTCTGGAAACACCATATATTTT,CASSSQGNSGNTIYF
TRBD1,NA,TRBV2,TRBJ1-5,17,TGTGCCAGCAGTGGAGACAGGGCCTACCTCAGCGATCAGCCCCAGCATTTT,CASSGDRAYLSDQPQHF
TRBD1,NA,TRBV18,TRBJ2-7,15,TGTGCCAGCTCACCACCATGGACAGGGGGCTACGAGCAGTACTTC,CASSPPWTGGYEQYF
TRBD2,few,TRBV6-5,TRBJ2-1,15,TGTGCCAGCAGTTACTCCGCGGGGGGGATTAATGAGCAGTTCTTC,CASSYSAGGINEQFF
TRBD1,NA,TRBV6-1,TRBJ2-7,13,TGTGCCAGCCGACTGACAGGGAGAGGGGAGCAGTACTTC,CASRLTGRGEQYF
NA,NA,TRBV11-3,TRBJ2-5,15,TGTGCCAGCAACTCCGTGGGAGATTATCAAGAGACCCAGTACTTC,CASNSVGDYQETQYF
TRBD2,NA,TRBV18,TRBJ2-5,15,TGTGCCAGCTCACCATCGAGCGGGAGGCCAGAGACCCAGTACTTC,CASSPSSGRPETQYF
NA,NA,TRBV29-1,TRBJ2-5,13,TGCAGCGTTGAACGGCAGGGTACAGAGACCCAGTACTTC,CSVERQGTETQYF
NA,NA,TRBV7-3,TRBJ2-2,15,TGTGCCAGCAGCCGACGGGGAGAGAACACCGGGGAGCTGTTTTTT,CASSRRGENTGELFF
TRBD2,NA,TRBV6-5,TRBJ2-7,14,TGTGCCAGCAGCAGGGGACTAGGCTCCTACGAGCAGTACTTC,CASSRGLGSYEQYF
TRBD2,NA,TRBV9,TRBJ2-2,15,TGTGCCAGCAGCGTTAGCGGGAGGGATTTCGGGGAGCTGTTTTTT,CASSVSGRDFGELFF